These 8 T cell receptor beta chains share one sample of origin, sequenced in a study of identical twins. TCRdb ran MiXCR on the 5' RACE reads and lists one entry per CDR3 protein. The sample holds 1,800,000 or so distinct CDR3 sequences, about 31% seen once. The sample was cord blood. These receptors were obtained from a newborn girl in good health.

The chain employs TRBV7-9 and TRBJ2-7; weak D call: TRBD1 (6 bases). Trimming took off 7 bases at V and 7 bases at J, with 14 bases between the two ends. The CDR3 length is 12 residues. Looked up from germline, CDR1 is SEHNR and CDR2 is FQNEAQ (reference sequence). Here the CDR3 DNA reads TGTGCCAGCACCACAGGGATGGGAGAGCAGTACTTC. It is translated as CASTTGMGEQYF.

This clonotype was recorded at least ten times. This could be a read error, since a much larger clone is one nucleotide away. This chain joins TRBV12-3 or TRBV12-4 and TRBJ2-3; 7 bases are shared with TRBD2. The CDR3 spans 14 residues. CDR3 region: CASSLGLGADTQYF. The CDR3 DNA sequence: TGTGCCAGCAGCTTAGGACTAGGGGCAGATACGCAGTATTTT.

The chain recombines TRBV29-1 with TRBJ2-3; a weak D match, TRBD2 (6 bases). The CDR3 spans 14 residues. The V and J ends lost 4 bases and 1 base respectively, with 12 bases between them. CDR1 is SQVTM, CDR2 ANQGSEA, per germline. The CDR3 nucleotides read TGCAGCGTTGGGAGGGGAACTGGCACAGATACGCAGTATTTT. Protein: CSVGRGTGTDTQYF.

The chain carries TRBV3-1 and TRBJ1-1, with D maybe TRBD1 (6 bases). Germline V gives CDR1 LGHDT, CDR2 YNNKEL (reference sequence). Between the trimmed V and J ends, which lost 1 base and 0 bases, there was a span of 12 bases. This CDR3 contains 16 residues. As DNA, the CDR3 is TGTGCCAGCAGCCAAGTAACAGGGCTTTTGAACACTGAAGCTTTCTTT. Translation gives CASSQVTGLLNTEAFF.

V is TRBV12-3 or TRBV12-4 and J is TRBJ2-5; 9 nucleotides agree with TRBD2. V lost 3 bases, J lost 5 bases, and 13 bases stayed unmatched. The CDR3 spans 17 residues. This CDR3 reads CASSFLAGGPLRETQYF. Written as DNA, the CDR3 is TGTGCCAGCAGTTTTTTGGCGGGAGGGCCCTTGCGCGAGACCCAGTACTTC.

This clonotype was observed a handful of times. The genes are TRBV20-1 and TRBJ1-1, with no clear D. Looked up from germline, CDR1 is DFQATT and CDR2 is SNEGSKA (reference sequence). The V end lost 3 bases, the J end lost 6 bases, and 5 bases lay between the germline ends. The CDR3 covers 10 residues. Here the CDR3 DNA reads TGCAGTGCTAGGGGATCTGAAGCTTTCTTT. It specifies CSARGSEAFF.

This clonotype appeared a few times. The chain recombines TRBV10-3 with TRBJ2-3; 13 bases fit TRBD2. J gave up 1 base and V 7 bases, and 5 bases lay outside the gene matches. The germline CDR1 and CDR2 sequences are ENHRY and SYGVKD. The CDR3 length is 16 residues. CDR3 protein: CAIKTGLAGGTDTQYF. The CDR3 nucleotides are TGTGCCATCAAAACTGGACTAGCGGGGGGCACAGATACGCAGTATTTT.

This clonotype was observed a handful of times. The J gene is TRBJ2-7, the V gene TRBV20-1, with no clear D. Germline CDR1 DFQATT, CDR2 SNEGSKA (reference sequence). The V end lost 2 bases, the J end lost 2 bases, and 10 bases lay between the germline ends. The CDR3 loop spans 13 amino acids. CDR3 coding DNA: TGCAGTGCTAGACACGTTATTACCTACGAGCAGTACTTC. Translation: CSARHVITYEQYF.